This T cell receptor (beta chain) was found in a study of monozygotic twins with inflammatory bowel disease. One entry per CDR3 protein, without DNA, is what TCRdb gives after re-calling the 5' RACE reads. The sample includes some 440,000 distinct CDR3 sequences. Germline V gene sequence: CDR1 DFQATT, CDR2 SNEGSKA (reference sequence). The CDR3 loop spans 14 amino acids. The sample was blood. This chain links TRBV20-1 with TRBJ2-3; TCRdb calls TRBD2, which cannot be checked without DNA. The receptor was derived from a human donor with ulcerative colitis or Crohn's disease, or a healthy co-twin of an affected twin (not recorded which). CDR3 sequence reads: CSATKAGRTDTQYF.